This entry lists 24 T cell receptor beta chains sequenced from one sample in a study of regulatory T cells in long-lasting Graves disease. Assembly of TCR beta libraries relied on iRepertoire HTBI primers together with Arm-PCR of CDR3 regions. Each CDR3 protein is one row after TCRdb ran MiXCR on the multiplex PCR reads. The table has hundreds of thousands of distinct CDR3 sequences, around 20% seen once. Specified time point: persistent/refractory GD, antithyroid drugs over 5 years with positive TRAb. TCR sequences were obtained from RNA taken from PBMCs. Specimen: peripheral blood mononuclear cells (PBMCs), collected when the disease was refractory, from a patient treated with antithyroid drugs. The source is a female donor with Graves disease.

The chain employs TRBV12-3 or TRBV12-4 and TRBJ2-7; 7 nucleotides line up with TRBD1. V trimming: 5 bases; J trimming: 3 bases; junction bases outside the gene matches: 7. The CDR3 covers 14 residues. The CDR3 bases are TGTGCCAGCAGTCCCCGACAGGGCCTCTACGAGCAGTACTTC. It translates to CASSPRQGLYEQYF.

This clonotype came up many times. The gene calls are TRBV11-2 and TRBJ1-1, with D perhaps TRBD1 (5 bases). Per the germline V gene, CDR1 is SGHAT and CDR2 is FQNNGV. Trimming removed 5 bases at V and 3 bases at J, with 19 bases between. The CDR3 totals 16 residues. In DNA form, the CDR3 reads TGTGCCAGCAGCCTCACTGGAGGGGTAGGGTACACTGAAGCTTTCTTT. Its translation: CASSLTGGVGYTEAFF.

As regards this clonotype: Given a much more abundant clone one base away, this may be a read error. The chain has TRBV5-1 and TRBJ2-7, with TRBD2 identical over 9 bases. Germline values: CDR1 SGHRS, CDR2 YFSETQ. The CDR3 contains 14 residues. J gave up 2 bases and V 9 bases, and 9 bases lay outside the gene matches. CDR3 protein: CANANSGSPYEQYF. The CDR3, as DNA: TGCGCCAACGCGAATAGCGGGAGTCCCTACGAGCAGTACTTC.

This clonotype was observed a handful of times. The rearrangement joins TRBV19 to TRBJ1-5, with D unclear. Germline V gives CDR1 LNHDA, CDR2 SQIVND (reference sequence). The CDR3 is made up of 14 amino acids. Between the trimmed V and J ends, which lost 6 bases and 1 base, there was a span of 10 bases. CDR3 sequence: CASRSLVSNQPQHF. The CDR3 nucleotides read TGTGCCAGTAGGAGTCTGGTGAGCAATCAGCCCCAGCATTTT.

The rearrangement uses TRBV5-5 and TRBJ1-4, with D unresolved. The germline CDR1 and CDR2 sequences are SGHKS and YYEKEE (reference sequence). CDR3 length: 15 amino acids. V gave up 2 bases and J gave up 5 bases, with 13 bases separating them. The CDR3 region has the DNA TGTGCCAGCAGCTTTCTTTCGTCCGAGAATGAAAAACTGTTTTTT. This encodes CASSFLSSENEKLFF.

As concerns this clonotype: A much more abundant neighbour one base away suggests this may be a read error. The genes are TRBV3-1 and TRBJ2-7; 8 bases fit TRBD2. The CDR3 loop spans 17 amino acids. CDR1 is LGHDT and CDR2 is YNNKEL in the germline V gene (reference sequence). DNA of the CDR3: TGTGCCAGCGGCCAAGATCTAAGCGGGAGAAACCCCACCGAGCAGTACTTC. Translation gives CASGQDLSGRNPTEQYF.

The chain carries TRBV7-9 and TRBJ1-6, with D hard to call. Trimming cost V 1 base and J 7 bases, with 11 bases left between them. Germline assignment: CDR1 SEHNR and CDR2 FQNEAQ (reference sequence). CDR3 length: 15 amino acids. The CDR3 sequence: CASSLVARGNSPLHF. DNA for the CDR3: TGTGCCAGCAGCTTAGTAGCGCGAGGGAATTCACCCCTCCACTTT.

The V and J genes are TRBV4-2 and TRBJ2-7; 7 bases line up with TRBD2. Looked up from germline, CDR1 is LGHNA and CDR2 is YNFKEQ. The CDR3 consists of 18 residues. V shed 0 bases, J shed 1 base, and the junction held 12 bases outside the gene matches. The CDR3 coding sequence is TGTGCCAGCAGCCAAGATCAGCAGGCGGGAGAGATGTCCTACGAGCAGTACTTC. Translated: CASSQDQQAGEMSYEQYF.

This clonotype occurred a few times. A single base separates this from a much larger clone, so it may be a read error. The chain recombines TRBV28 with TRBJ1-1; no clear D gene. The CDR3 consists of 15 residues. CDR1 MDHEN and CDR2 SYDVKM come from the germline V gene. The DNA of the CDR3 is TGTGCCAGCAGTTTGGGGATAGGCACGATAACTGGAGCTTTCTTT. It specifies CASSLGIGTITGAFF.

This chain links TRBV19 with TRBJ2-4; the match to TRBD2 covers 9 bases. The germline V gene encodes CDR1 LNHDA and CDR2 SQIVND (reference sequence). The V gene end was trimmed by 7 bases and the J gene end by 8 bases; junction bases not matched to a gene: 9. The CDR3 has 14 residues. The CDR3 DNA reads TGTGCCAGTAAGCTAGCGGGATTCAGTGACATTCAGTACTTC. It translates to CASKLAGFSDIQYF.

This clonotype occurred many times. The chain recombines TRBV6-2 or TRBV6-3 with TRBJ2-7; 7 positions agree with TRBD1. J gave up 4 bases and V 4 bases, and 7 bases lay outside the gene matches. This CDR3 contains 14 residues. Germline V gives CDR1 MNHEY, CDR2 SVGEGT. The CDR3 DNA is TGTGCCAGCAGTTTTGGGACAGCCAGTTACGAGCAGTACTTC. Protein product: CASSFGTASYEQYF.

A few counts support this clonotype. V and J are TRBV7-9 and TRBJ2-7; D remains unclear. The CDR3 has 14 amino acids. CDR1 and CDR2 (germline): SEHNR, FQNEAQ (reference sequence). V shed 4 bases and J shed 2 bases, with 12 bases lying between them. CDR3 nucleotide sequence: TGTGCCAGCAGCTCCTCACCCCGTCCCTACGAGCAGTACTTC. Protein sequence: CASSSSPRPYEQYF.

The chain uses TRBV13 and TRBJ1-4; no definite D call. With 2 bases removed from V and 7 bases from J, the gap between germline ends came to 8 bases. This CDR3 spans 13 amino acids. Germline CDR1 is PRHDT and CDR2 is FYEKMQ (reference sequence). The CDR3 sequence: CASSLQHLEKLFF. CDR3 in DNA: TGTGCCAGCAGCTTACAGCACCTTGAAAAACTGTTTTTT.

This clonotype was observed many times. V usage is TRBV12-3 or TRBV12-4 and J usage is TRBJ1-1; no definite D call. The length of the CDR3 is 13 residues. Trimming took 3 bases from V and 1 from J, leaving 6 bases between them. The CDR3 loop reads CASSFSGNTEAFF. In DNA, the CDR3 is TGTGCCAGCAGTTTTTCGGGGAACACTGAAGCTTTCTTT.

This clonotype has more than one count but fewer than ten. The chain combines TRBV19 with TRBJ2-4; D is unclear. Trimming took off 3 bases at V and 0 bases at J, with 9 bases between the two ends. CDR3 length: 15 amino acids. Germline V CDR1 and CDR2: LNHDA, SQIVND (reference sequence). CDR3 region: CASSIWTLAKNIQYF. The CDR3 coding sequence is TGTGCCAGTAGTATTTGGACCTTAGCCAAAAACATTCAGTACTTC. The full variable domain, completed using reference TRBV19 and TRBJ2-4, is DGGITQSPKYLFRKEGQNVTLSCEQNLNHDAMYWYRQDPGQGLRLIYYSQIVNDFQKGDIAEGYSVSREKKESFPLTVTSAQKNPTAFYLCASSIWTLAKNIQYFGAGTRLSVL.

This chain links TRBV3-1 with TRBJ1-1; D is unresolved. CDR1 and CDR2 from the germline V gene are LGHDT and YNNKEL (reference sequence). V was clipped by 1 base and J by 3 bases, with 12 bases between them. CDR3 size: 15 residues. The CDR3 region is CASSQVGRRYTEAFF. The CDR3 DNA follows: TGTGCCAGCAGCCAAGTGGGAAGACGGTACACTGAAGCTTTCTTT.

The V call is TRBV19, the J call TRBJ1-2; 7 bases map to TRBD1. CDR1 is LNHDA and CDR2 is SQIVND in the germline V gene (reference sequence). The CDR3 is 13 residues long. The trim removed 6 bases at V and 4 bases at J, leaving 5 bases unmatched. This chain's CDR3 is CASRPGQTYGYTF. As DNA, the CDR3 is TGTGCCAGTAGGCCGGGACAGACCTATGGCTACACCTTC.

This clonotype has ten or more counts. V usage is TRBV10-3 and J usage is TRBJ2-5, with TRBD1 matching 7 bases. Trimming cost V 3 bases and J 7 bases; bases outside gene matches: 11. This CDR3 has 15 residues. Germline lookup yields CDR1 ENHRY and CDR2 SYGVKD. Written as DNA, the CDR3 is TGTGCCATCAGTGATAGGGGACAGCTTAAGGGGACCCAGTACTTC. This gives the protein CAISDRGQLKGTQYF.

This rearrangement joins TRBV27 to TRBJ2-2; 10 bases are shared with TRBD2. The CDR3 loop spans 17 amino acids. V lost 7 bases and J lost 6; bases outside the gene matches: 14. The germline gives CDR1 MNHEY, CDR2 SMNVEV (reference sequence). This chain's CDR3 is CASNPFGGTSAAGELFF. CDR3 nucleotide sequence: TGTGCCAGCAACCCCTTTGGCGGGACTAGCGCGGCCGGGGAGCTGTTTTTT.

Points on this clonotype: A much larger clone sits a single nucleotide away, making a read error possible. In DNA, the CDR3 is TGTGCCAGCAGTCCCACGAACACCGGGGAGCTGCTTTTT. Amino acids: CASSPTNTGELLF. The chain links TRBV12-3 or TRBV12-4 to TRBJ2-2, with a tentative D call TRBD2 (5 bases). There are 13 residues in the CDR3.

The chain has TRBV7-6 and TRBJ1-1; D possibly corresponds to TRBD1 (6 bases). V was clipped by 11 bases and J by 1 base, with 17 bases between them. In germline, CDR1 is SGHVS, CDR2 FNYEAQ. CDR3 size: 14 residues. The CDR3 reads CAVRIQGSNTEAFF. Here the CDR3 DNA reads TGTGCCGTGAGGATACAGGGTTCGAACACTGAAGCTTTCTTT.

This clonotype was seen at least ten times. This rearrangement joins TRBV7-8 to TRBJ2-5; 7 positions agree with TRBD1. J gave up 1 base and V 3 bases, and 8 bases lay outside the gene matches. The CDR3 has 16 amino acids. Germline V gives CDR1 SGHVS, CDR2 FQNEAQ. CDR3 in DNA: TGTGCCAGCAGCTTGGGTGAAACAGGGGTCCAAGAGACCCAGTACTTC. It translates to CASSLGETGVQETQYF.

The chain links TRBV19 to TRBJ2-7; the D is unclear. Germline-derived CDR1 and CDR2 are LNHDA and SQIVND (reference sequence). This CDR3 has 15 amino acids. With 4 bases removed from V and 6 bases from J, the gap between germline ends came to 19 bases. CDR3 residues: CASSTQNASPVEQYF. CDR3 nucleotide sequence: TGTGCCAGTAGTACCCAGAACGCCTCCCCGGTCGAGCAGTACTTC. The whole variable domain, filled in from reference TRBV19 and TRBJ2-7, reads DGGITQSPKYLFRKEGQNVTLSCEQNLNHDAMYWYRQDPGQGLRLIYYSQIVNDFQKGDIAEGYSVSREKKESFPLTVTSAQKNPTAFYLCASSTQNASPVEQYFGPGTRLTVT.

Regarding this clonotype: A read error is the likely source, as a far larger clone sits one nucleotide away. V usage is TRBV7-9 and J usage is TRBJ2-7; 9 bases align to TRBD2. Germline V gives CDR1 SEHNR, CDR2 FQNEAQ (reference sequence). V dropped 4 bases and J dropped 13; count of bases not matched to a gene: 11. This CDR3 comprises 13 residues. CDR3 coding DNA: TGTGCCAGCAGCTCTCCCCGACTAGCGGAGCCCTACTTC. It translates to CASSSPRLAEPYF.